These T cell receptor beta chains were read from a single sample in a study of beta chain features in type 1 diabetes. Using immunoSEQ multiplex PCR, the repertoire was profiled, and TCRdb retains in-frame clones only, with some absent. The data show tens of thousands of clones, 25% to 35% seen once. Sequencing was performed on stem cell memory CD4+ T cells from blood. The source of these receptors is a young woman in good health. Both conserved end residues are trimmed from each CDR3. Fields, in order: V gene, J gene, CDR3 protein.

>TRBV2|TRBJ2-5
ASRGLLAGEETQY
>TRBV19|TRBJ1-2
ASSFRRPDYGYT
>TRBV7-2|TRBJ2-2
ASSLGQGNTGELF
>TRBV9|TRBJ1-6
ASSATDESSPLH
>TRBV2|TRBJ2-4
ASSIAGTVVIQY
>TRBV5-1|TRBJ1-4
ASSLDRATGEKLF
>TRBV5-1|TRBJ2-1
ASSLAILAGDVGEQF
>TRBV14|TRBJ1-6
ASSPRTDSPLH
>TRBV19|TRBJ2-5
ASSYNRAGAETQY
>TRBV9|TRBJ2-1
ASSPGGVTSVREQF
>TRBV10-3|TRBJ2-1
AISDLAGGSYNEQF
>TRBV28|TRBJ2-3
ASSSLVDTQY
>TRBV7-2|TRBJ2-1
ASTSSRGRYNEQF
>TRBV2|TRBJ2-5
ASRSILAGDSETQY
>TRBV19|TRBJ1-2
ASNLGPGGYT
>TRBV29-1|TRBJ2-3
SVGGTGGTDTQY
>TRBV9|TRBJ1-5
ASSVGGTQPQH
>TRBV11-3|TRBJ1-1
ASSPGTRDGGSTEAF
>TRBV10-1|TRBJ2-7
ASGTGGSSYEQY
>TRBV27|TRBJ1-3
ASSRSGAGNTIY
>TRBV7-2|TRBJ1-1
ASSFPGGQNTEAF
>TRBV4-1|TRBJ2-3
ASSLLLAGGADTQY
>TRBV5-6|TRBJ1-4
ASSSGTVEKLF
>TRBV18|TRBJ1-1
ASSQGENTEAF